This T cell receptor beta chain came from a study of T cell responses to AZD1222 COVID-19 vaccine. V was pared by 4 bases and J by 1 base, with 7 bases of the junction left unmatched. Germline CDR1 is MNHEY and CDR2 is SMNVEV (reference sequence). The CDR3 sequence is 16 residues long. The method was immunoSEQ multiplex PCR; TCRdb's version includes in-frame clones alone and lacks a portion of them. The data show more than 100,000 clones, 75% to 95% seen once. This sequence originates from an adult who received the AZD1222 COVID-19 vaccine. The source was peripheral blood, collected 28 days after the second AZD1222 dose. The chain has TRBV27 and TRBJ1-5, with 7 bases lining up with TRBD1. The CDR3 sequence is CASSSGQALSNQPQHF. The CDR3 nucleotides are TGTGCCAGCAGTTCAGGACAGGCTTTGAGCAATCAGCCCCAGCATTTT.